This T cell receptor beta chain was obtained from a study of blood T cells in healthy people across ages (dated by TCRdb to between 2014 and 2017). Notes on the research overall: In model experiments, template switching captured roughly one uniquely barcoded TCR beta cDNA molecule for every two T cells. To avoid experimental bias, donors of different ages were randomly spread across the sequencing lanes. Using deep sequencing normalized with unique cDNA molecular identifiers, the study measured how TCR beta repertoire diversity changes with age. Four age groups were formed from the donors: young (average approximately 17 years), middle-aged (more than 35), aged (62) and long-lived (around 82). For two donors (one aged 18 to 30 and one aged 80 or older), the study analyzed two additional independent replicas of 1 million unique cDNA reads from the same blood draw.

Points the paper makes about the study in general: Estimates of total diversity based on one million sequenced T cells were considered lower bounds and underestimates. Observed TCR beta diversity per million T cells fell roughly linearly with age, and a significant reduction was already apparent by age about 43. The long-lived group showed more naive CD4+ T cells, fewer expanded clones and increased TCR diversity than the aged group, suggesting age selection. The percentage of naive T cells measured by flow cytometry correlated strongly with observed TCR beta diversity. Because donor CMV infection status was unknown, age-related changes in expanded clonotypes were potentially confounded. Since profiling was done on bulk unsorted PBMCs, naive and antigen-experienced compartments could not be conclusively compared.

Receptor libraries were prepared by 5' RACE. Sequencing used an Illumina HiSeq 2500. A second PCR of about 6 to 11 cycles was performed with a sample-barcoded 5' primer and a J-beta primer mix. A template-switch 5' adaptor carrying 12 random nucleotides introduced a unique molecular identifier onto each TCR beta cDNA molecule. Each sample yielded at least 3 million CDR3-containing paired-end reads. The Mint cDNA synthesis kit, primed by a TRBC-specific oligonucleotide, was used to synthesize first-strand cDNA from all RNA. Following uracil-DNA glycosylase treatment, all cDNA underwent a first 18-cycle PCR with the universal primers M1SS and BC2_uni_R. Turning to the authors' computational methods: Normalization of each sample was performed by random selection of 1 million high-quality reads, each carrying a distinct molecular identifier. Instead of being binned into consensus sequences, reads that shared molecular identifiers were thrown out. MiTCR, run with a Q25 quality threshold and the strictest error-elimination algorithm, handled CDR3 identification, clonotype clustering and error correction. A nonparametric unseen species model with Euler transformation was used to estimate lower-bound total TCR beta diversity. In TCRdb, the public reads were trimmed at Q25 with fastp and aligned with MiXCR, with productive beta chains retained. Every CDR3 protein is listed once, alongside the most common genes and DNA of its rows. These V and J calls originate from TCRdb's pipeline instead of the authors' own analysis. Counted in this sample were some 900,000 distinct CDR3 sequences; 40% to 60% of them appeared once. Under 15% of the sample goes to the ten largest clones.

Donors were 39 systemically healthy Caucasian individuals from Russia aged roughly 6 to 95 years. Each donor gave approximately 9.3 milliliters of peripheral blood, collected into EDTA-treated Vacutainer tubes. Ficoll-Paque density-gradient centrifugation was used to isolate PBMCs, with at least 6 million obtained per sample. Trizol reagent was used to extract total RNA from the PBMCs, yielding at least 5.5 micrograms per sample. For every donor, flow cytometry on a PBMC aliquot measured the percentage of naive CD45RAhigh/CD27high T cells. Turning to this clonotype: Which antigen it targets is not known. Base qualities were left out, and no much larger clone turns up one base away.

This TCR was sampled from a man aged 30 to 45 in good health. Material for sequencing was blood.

This receptor has the CDR3 CASSLEVAGGPDTQYF. The nucleotide sequence is given as TGTGCCAGCAGCTTAGAGGTCGCGGGAGGGCCGGATACGCAGTATTTT. This chain is built from TRBV11-1 and TRBJ2-3; 9 bases in the middle match TRBD2. As encoded in the germline V gene (reference sequence), CDR1 is SGHAT while CDR2 is FQDESV. Trimming takes 1 base off V and 6 bases off J; junction bases not matched to a gene: 8. From cysteine to phenylalanine, the CDR3 is 16 amino acids long. The sequence is cut down to CDR3 DNA, 48 bases in frame from base 1.